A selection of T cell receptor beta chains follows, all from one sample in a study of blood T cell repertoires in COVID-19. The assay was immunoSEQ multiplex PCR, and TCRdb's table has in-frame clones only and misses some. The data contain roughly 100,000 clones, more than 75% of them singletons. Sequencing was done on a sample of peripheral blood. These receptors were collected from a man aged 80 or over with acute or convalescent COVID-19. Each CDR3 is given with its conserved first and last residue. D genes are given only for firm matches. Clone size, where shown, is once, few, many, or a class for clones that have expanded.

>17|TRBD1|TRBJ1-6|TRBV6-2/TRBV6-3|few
TGTGCCAGCAGTTCGCGTTCGAGGGGGCGAGGGGATTCACCCCTCCACTTT
CASSSRSRGRGDSPLHF
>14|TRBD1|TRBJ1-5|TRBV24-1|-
TGTGCCACCAGTGACCCGACAGGGGTTCAGCCCCAGCATTTT
CATSDPTGVQPQHF
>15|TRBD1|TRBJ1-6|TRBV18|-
TGTGCCAGCTCGGGACAGATCGCTAATAATTCACCCCTCCACTTT
CASSGQIANNSPLHF
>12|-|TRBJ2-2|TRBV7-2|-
TGTGCCAGCAGCCTCTACACCGGGGAGCTGTTTTTT
CASSLYTGELFF
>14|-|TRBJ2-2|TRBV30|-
TGTGCCTGGAGACCGACATCGAACACCGGGGAGCTGTTTTTT
CAWRPTSNTGELFF
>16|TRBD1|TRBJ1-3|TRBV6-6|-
TGTGCCAGCAGTTACCAAGACAGGGCCTCTGGAAACACCATATATTTT
CASSYQDRASGNTIYF
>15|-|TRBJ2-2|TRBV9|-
TGTGCCAGTACAGGGCCACCGCCGAACACCGGGGAGCTGTTTTTT
CASTGPPPNTGELFF
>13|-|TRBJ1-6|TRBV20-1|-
TGCAGTGCTAGTAGGGGCTATAATTCACCCCTCCACTTT
CSASRGYNSPLHF
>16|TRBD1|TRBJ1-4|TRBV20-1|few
TGCAGTGCTAGTGAAGGGGGCCTTGCAACTAATGAAAAACTGTTTTTT
CSASEGGLATNEKLFF
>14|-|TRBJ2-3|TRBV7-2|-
TGTGCCAGCAGCTTAGCGACGGCGGGAGATACGCAGTATTTT
CASSLATAGDTQYF
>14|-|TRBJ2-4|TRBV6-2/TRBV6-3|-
TGTGCCAGCAGTTACGAATTGGCTCAAAACATTCAGTACTTC
CASSYELAQNIQYF
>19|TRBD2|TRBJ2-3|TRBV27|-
TGTGCCAGCAGTACAGGATTCTCGACTAGCGGGGATTTCACAGATACGCAGTATTTT
CASSTGFSTSGDFTDTQYF
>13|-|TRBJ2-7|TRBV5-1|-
TGCGCCAGCAGCCTCAAGATTCGCTATGAGCAGTACTTC
CASSLKIRYEQYF
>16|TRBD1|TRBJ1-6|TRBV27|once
TGTGCCAGCAGTTTATCGTCATCCAGGGGGCGTGCACCCCTCCACTTT
CASSLSSSRGRAPLHF
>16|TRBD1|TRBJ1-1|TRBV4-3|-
TGCGCCAGCAGCCAGGGGACAGGGGGTATAGGCGCTGAAGCTTTCTTT
CASSQGTGGIGAEAFF
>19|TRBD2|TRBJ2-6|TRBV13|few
TGTGCCAGCAGCTTAGTGGGGACTAGCGGGACGCGAGGGGCCAACGTCCTGACTTTC
CASSLVGTSGTRGANVLTF
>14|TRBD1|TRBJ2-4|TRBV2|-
TGTGCCAGCAACACGGGACAGGGCATAAACATTCAGTACTTC
CASNTGQGINIQYF
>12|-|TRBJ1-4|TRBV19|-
TGTGCCAGCTCGGACTCTAATGAAAAACTGTTTTTT
CASSDSNEKLFF
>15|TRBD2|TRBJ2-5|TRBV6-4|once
TGTGCCAGCAGTGTAACTAGCGGGACCCAAGAGACCCAGTACTTC
CASSVTSGTQETQYF
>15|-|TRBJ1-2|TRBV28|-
TGTGCCAGCAGTTTAGGAACGGCGGGTAGGGATGGCTACACCTTC
CASSLGTAGRDGYTF
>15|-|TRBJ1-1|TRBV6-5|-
TGTGCCAGCAGTTCCCTCCGGCTCGCGGGTGGTGAAGCTTTCTTT
CASSSLRLAGGEAFF
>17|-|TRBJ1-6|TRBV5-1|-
TGCGCCAGCCCTAGTCCACTTCGGGGGACGGATTATTCACCCCTCCACTTT
CASPSPLRGTDYSPLHF
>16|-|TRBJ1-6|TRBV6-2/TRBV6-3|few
TGTGCCAGCAGTTCTCTGAAGACAGGATGGGATTCACCCCTCCACTTT
CASSSLKTGWDSPLHF
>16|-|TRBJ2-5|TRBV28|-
TGTGCCAGCAGTTTATGGAAGGGGTTAGCTCAAGAGACCCAGTACTTC
CASSLWKGLAQETQYF
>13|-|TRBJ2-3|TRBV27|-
TGTGCCAGCAGAGCGGGCAGCACAGATACGCAGTATTTT
CASRAGSTDTQYF
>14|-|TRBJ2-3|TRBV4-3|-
TGCGCCAGCAGCCAAGCGGGGGGCACAGATACGCAGTATTTT
CASSQAGGTDTQYF
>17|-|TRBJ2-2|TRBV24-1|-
TGTGCCACCAGTGATTTTTTGGGCAGGGGCGTCACCGGGGAGCTGTTTTTT
CATSDFLGRGVTGELFF
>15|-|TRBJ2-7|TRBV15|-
TGTGCCACCAGCAGGGGGGGATCAGGGGGAGGCGAGCAGTACTTC
CATSRGGSGGGEQYF
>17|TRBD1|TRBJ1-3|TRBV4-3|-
TGCGCCAGCAGCCAAGAGGGACAGGGGGCAGCTGGAAACACCATATATTTT
CASSQEGQGAAGNTIYF
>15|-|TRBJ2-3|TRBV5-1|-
TGCGCCAGCAGCTCCGGGATCGAGACCACAGATACGCAGTATTTT
CASSSGIETTDTQYF
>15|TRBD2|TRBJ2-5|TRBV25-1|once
TGTGCCAGCAGTGGCGGACACCGGGAGGGAGAGACCCAGTACTTC
CASSGGHREGETQYF
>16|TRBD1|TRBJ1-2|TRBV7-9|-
TGTGCCAGCAGCTTAACAGGACAGGGCTATAGGGATGGCTACACCTTC
CASSLTGQGYRDGYTF
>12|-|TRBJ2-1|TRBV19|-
TGTGCCAGTAGTAAGCTGAACAATGAGCAGTTCTTC
CASSKLNNEQFF
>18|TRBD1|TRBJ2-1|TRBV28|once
TGTGCCAGCAGTTTCGATGCGTTTCGACAGGGGGTCGGCAATGAGCAGTTCTTC
CASSFDAFRQGVGNEQFF
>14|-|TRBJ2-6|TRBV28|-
TGTGCCAGCAGTTTGTTATCCGGGGCCAACGTCCTGACTTTC
CASSLLSGANVLTF
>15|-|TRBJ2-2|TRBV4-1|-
TGCGCCAGCAGCCAAGATAGGGGGGGGACCGGGGAGCTGTTTTTT
CASSQDRGGTGELFF
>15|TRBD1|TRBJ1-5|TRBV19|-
TGTGCCAGTTCGGGTGGGACAGGGGGCAATCAGCCCCAGCATTTT
CASSGGTGGNQPQHF
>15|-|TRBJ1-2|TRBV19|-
TGTGCCAGTAGTATGGGAGATCGGGGGAACTATGGCTACACCTTC
CASSMGDRGNYGYTF
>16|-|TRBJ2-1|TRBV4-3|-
TGCGCCAGCAGCCAAGATTTGTCCGGTACTCACAATGAGCAGTTCTTC
CASSQDLSGTHNEQFF
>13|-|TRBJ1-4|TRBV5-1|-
TGCGCCAGCTCACAGGGAACTAATGAAAAACTGTTTTTT
CASSQGTNEKLFF
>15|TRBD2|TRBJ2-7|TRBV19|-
TGTGCCAGTAGGATCGCGGGGGGGATAGCGGGCGAGCAGTACTTC
CASRIAGGIAGEQYF
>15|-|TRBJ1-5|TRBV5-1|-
TGCGCCAGCAGCTTGCTTGCAGGGGGCAATCAGCCCCAGCATTTT
CASSLLAGGNQPQHF
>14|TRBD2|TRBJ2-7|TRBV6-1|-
TGTGCCAGCAGTGAAATTAGCGGGAGTTACGAGCAGTACTTC
CASSEISGSYEQYF
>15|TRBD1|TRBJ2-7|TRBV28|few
TGTGCCAGCAGTTCTCCGGGACAGGAGAACTACGAGCAGTACTTC
CASSSPGQENYEQYF
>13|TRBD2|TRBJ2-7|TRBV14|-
TGTGCCAGCAGCCAAGGACTAGCCCGTGAGCAGTACTTC
CASSQGLAREQYF
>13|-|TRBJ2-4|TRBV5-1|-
TGCGCCAGCAGCTTGCTGGGCCCCGGAATTCAGTACTTC
CASSLLGPGIQYF
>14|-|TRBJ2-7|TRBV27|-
TGTGCCAGCAGTTTATTTGGCCAGAACTACGAGCAGTACTTC
CASSLFGQNYEQYF
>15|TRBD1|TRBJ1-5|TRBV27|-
TGTGCCAGCACCTCCCGACAGGGGGCTGGTCAGCCCCAGCATTTT
CASTSRQGAGQPQHF
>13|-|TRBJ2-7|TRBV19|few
TGTGCCAGTAGCCCTCGAGCCGGCGGGGTTCAGTACTTC
CASSPRAGGVQYF
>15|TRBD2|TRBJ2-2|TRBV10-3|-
TGTGCCATCAGTGACAGCGGGGGGGCCGCCGGGGAGCTGTTTTTT
CAISDSGGAAGELFF